Listed here are 11 T cell receptor beta chains from one sample, sequenced in a study of T cells in Graves' hyperthyroidism and ophthalmopathy. Researchers amplified the TCR beta CDR3 regions from RNA transcripts. TCR CDR3 underwent first-round RT-PCR with the HTBI primer set. TCRdb redid the calling of the multiplex PCR reads with MiXCR, one entry per CDR3 protein. Of roughly 500,000 distinct CDR3 sequences in the sample, around 14% are singletons; the top ten hold 5% to 7%. The sequenced material came from blood. The receptors here all came from a woman aged 30 to 39 with Graves' hyperthyroidism that later progressed to Graves' ophthalmopathy.

This clonotype was observed at least ten times. The chain carries TRBV12-3 or TRBV12-4 and TRBJ1-3; D call uncertain. With 5 bases removed from V and 3 bases from J, the gap between germline ends came to 11 bases. This CDR3 comprises 14 residues. The CDR3 nucleotides read TGTGCCAGCAGTATAGGGCAGCATGGAAACACCATATATTTT. Translated, it gives CASSIGQHGNTIYF.

The genes are TRBV15 and TRBJ2-2, with D possibly matching TRBD1 (5 bases). CDR3 length: 14 amino acids. Germline V gene sequence: CDR1 LNHNV, CDR2 YYDKDF (reference sequence). The V end was cut by 3 bases, the J end by 5 bases, with 10 bases between. The CDR3 loop reads CATSRDIYTGELFF. The CDR3 nucleotides are TGTGCCACCAGCAGGGACATCTATACCGGGGAGCTGTTTTTT.

With regard to this clonotype: Since a much larger clone is just one base distant, this may be a read error. Lacking the conserved final phenylalanine or tryptophan, this CDR3 likely reflects a read error. The chain links TRBV7-9 to TRBJ1-5, with a possible D match to TRBD1 (6 bases). This CDR3 is built from 14 residues. CDR1 and CDR2 (germline): SEHNR, FQNEAQ (reference sequence). V was cut by 10 bases and J by 4 bases, with 17 bases left in between. In nucleotides, the CDR3 is TGTGCCAACTCGGACGGGGGCCCTAATCAGCCCCAGCATTCT. The encoded protein is CANSDGGPNQPQHS.

This clonotype turned up a few times. The CDR3 DNA is TGCAGCGTTGATGGACTAGCGGACTCCTACAATGAGCAGTTCTTC. This translates into CSVDGLADSYNEQFF. The chain combines TRBV29-1 with TRBJ2-1; the match to TRBD2 covers 10 bases. V was pared by 3 bases and J by 0 bases, with 2 bases of the junction left unmatched. Germline CDR1 reads SQVTM; CDR2 reads ANQGSEA. The CDR3 extends over 15 amino acids.

This clonotype was recorded at least ten times. The V call is TRBV7-2, the J call TRBJ2-3; D is unresolved. CDR1 is SGHTA, CDR2 FQGNSA, per germline. The CDR3 is 14 amino acids. Trimming pared 6 bases from V and 5 bases from J, leaving 15 bases between. CDR3 nucleotide sequence: TGTGCCAGCAGTTTTTCGCGGCTCATAGATACGCAGTATTTT. Residues: CASSFSRLIDTQYF.

This clonotype has a count of ten or more. The CDR3 here is CASSTGTGMGYGYTF. CDR3 bases: TGTGCCAGTAGTACCGGGACAGGCATGGGCTATGGCTACACCTTC. This chain connects TRBV19 to TRBJ1-2, with 8 bases fitting TRBD1. The germline gives CDR1 LNHDA, CDR2 SQIVND (reference sequence). Losses at the gene ends were 4 bases for V and 4 bases for J; bases not matched to a gene: 8. The length of the CDR3 is 15 residues.

This clonotype appeared many times. This chain links TRBV10-3 with TRBJ1-1, with 7 positions matching TRBD1. Trimming removed 6 bases from V and 10 bases from J; junction bases left unmatched: 11. The germline V gene has CDR1 ENHRY and CDR2 SYGVKD. This CDR3 is built from 13 residues. The CDR3 loop reads CAISADRDIGAFF. The CDR3 nucleotides read TGTGCCATCAGCGCTGACAGGGACATAGGAGCTTTCTTT.

This clonotype appeared many times. The chain uses TRBV20-1 and TRBJ2-7; 10 nucleotides match TRBD1. V lost 7 bases to trimming and J lost 2 bases; unmatched junction nucleotides: 11. The germline V gene has CDR1 DFQATT and CDR2 SNEGSKA (reference sequence). CDR3 length: 15 amino acids. The CDR3 loop reads CSGNGQGVSTYEQYF. As DNA, the CDR3 is TGCAGTGGAAATGGACAGGGGGTATCTACCTACGAGCAGTACTTC.

Ten or more counts support this clonotype. This sequence joins TRBV6-1 and TRBJ1-1, with TRBD1 as a possible D gene (5 bases). This CDR3 comprises 13 residues. CDR1 and CDR2 from the germline V gene are MNHNS and SASEGT. Trimming removed 6 bases at V and 0 bases at J, with 8 bases between. The DNA of the CDR3 is TGTGCCAGCAGAATACAGGTGAACACTGAAGCTTTCTTT. Translated, it gives CASRIQVNTEAFF.

This clonotype was observed a single time. The DNA of the CDR3 is TGTGCCAGCAGCCCCCCTTCGGGTACCGGGGAGCTGTTTTTT. Translating it yields CASSPPSGTGELFF. The chain couples TRBV3-1 to TRBJ2-2, with D unclear. This CDR3 has 14 residues. V was clipped by 4 bases and J by 5 bases, with 11 bases between them. Looked up from germline, CDR1 is LGHDT and CDR2 is YNNKEL (reference sequence).

This clonotype was counted only a few times. The chain employs TRBV19 and TRBJ1-5; 7 bases match TRBD1. Germline V CDR1 and CDR2: LNHDA, SQIVND (reference sequence). The ends lost 6 bases at V and 3 bases at J; junction bases unmatched: 5. The CDR3 loop spans 14 amino acids. The CDR3 nucleotides read TGTGCCAGTAGAACAGGGGCTCTCAATCAGCCCCAGCATTTT. Translated, it gives CASRTGALNQPQHF.